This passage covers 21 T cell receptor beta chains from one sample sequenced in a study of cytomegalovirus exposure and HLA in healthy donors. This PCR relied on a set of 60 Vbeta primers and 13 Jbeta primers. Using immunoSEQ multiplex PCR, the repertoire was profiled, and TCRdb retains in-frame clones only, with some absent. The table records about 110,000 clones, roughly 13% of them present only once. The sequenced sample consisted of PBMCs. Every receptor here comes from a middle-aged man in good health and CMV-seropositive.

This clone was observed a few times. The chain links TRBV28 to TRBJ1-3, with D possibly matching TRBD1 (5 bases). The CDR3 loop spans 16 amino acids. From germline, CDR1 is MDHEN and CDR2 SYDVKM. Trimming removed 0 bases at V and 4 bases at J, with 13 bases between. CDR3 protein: CASSLWGREKGNTIYF. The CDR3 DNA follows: TGTGCCAGCAGTTTATGGGGGCGAGAGAAAGGAAACACCATATATTTT.

This chain's CDR3 is CASSTGLASEQYF. In DNA, the CDR3 is TGTGCCAGCAGTACTGGACTTGCGAGCGAGCAGTACTTC. This chain connects TRBV6-5 to TRBJ2-7; D possibly corresponds to TRBD2 (5 bases). The CDR3 has 13 amino acids. The germline gives CDR1 MNHEY, CDR2 SVGAGI. The V end was cut by 5 bases, the J end by 6 bases, with 14 bases between.

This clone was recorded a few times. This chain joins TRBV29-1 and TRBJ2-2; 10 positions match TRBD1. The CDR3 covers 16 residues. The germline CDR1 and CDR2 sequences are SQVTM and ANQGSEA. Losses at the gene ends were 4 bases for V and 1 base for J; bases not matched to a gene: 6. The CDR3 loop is CSVGGDRGVNTGELFF. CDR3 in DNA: TGCAGCGTTGGAGGGGACAGGGGAGTGAACACCGGGGAGCTGTTTTTT.

DNA for the CDR3: TGCAGCGCCGTCGGGACACGGAGTTACACCTTC. It translates to CSAVGTRSYTF. The rearrangement joins TRBV29-1 to TRBJ1-2, with D possibly TRBD1 on 6 matching bases. The CDR3 loop spans 11 amino acids. Germline-derived CDR1 and CDR2 are SQVTM and ANQGSEA. Trimming took off 7 bases at V and 11 bases at J, with 17 bases between the two ends.

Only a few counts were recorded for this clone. CDR3 nucleotides: TGTGCCAGCAGACCAACTGACAGGGAAAATCAGCCCCAGCATTTT. Its protein product is CASRPTDRENQPQHF. The chain links TRBV6-6 to TRBJ1-5; 7 nucleotides agree with TRBD1. The germline V gene encodes CDR1 MNHNY and CDR2 SVGAGI (reference sequence). The CDR3 consists of 15 residues. Trimming cost V 6 bases and J 4 bases; bases outside gene matches: 9.

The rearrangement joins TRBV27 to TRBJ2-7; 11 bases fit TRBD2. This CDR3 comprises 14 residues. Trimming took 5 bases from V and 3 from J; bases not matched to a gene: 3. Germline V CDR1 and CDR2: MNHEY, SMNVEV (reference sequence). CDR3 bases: TGTGCCAGCAGTGGGACTAGCGGTTACTACGAGCAGTACTTC. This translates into CASSGTSGYYEQYF.

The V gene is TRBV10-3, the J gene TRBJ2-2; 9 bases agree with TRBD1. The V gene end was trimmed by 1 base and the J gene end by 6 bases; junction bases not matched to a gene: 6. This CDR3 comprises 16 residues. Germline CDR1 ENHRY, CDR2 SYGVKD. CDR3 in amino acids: CAISELGDRVSGELFF. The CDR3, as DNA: TGTGCCATCAGTGAGTTGGGGGACAGGGTATCCGGGGAGCTGTTTTTT.

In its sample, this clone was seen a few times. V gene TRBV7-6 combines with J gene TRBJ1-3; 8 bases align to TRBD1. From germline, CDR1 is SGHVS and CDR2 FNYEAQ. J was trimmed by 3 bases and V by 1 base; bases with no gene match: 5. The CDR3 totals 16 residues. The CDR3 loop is CASSLGGQVYGNTIYF. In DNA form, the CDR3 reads TGTGCCAGCAGCTTAGGGGGACAGGTGTATGGAAACACCATATATTTT. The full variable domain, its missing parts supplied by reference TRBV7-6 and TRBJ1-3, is GAGVSQSPRYKVTKRGQDVALRCDPISGHVSLYWYRQALGQGPEFLTYFNYEAQQDKSGLPNDRFSAERPEGSISTLTIQRTEQRDSAMYRCASSLGGQVYGNTIYFGEGSWLTVV.

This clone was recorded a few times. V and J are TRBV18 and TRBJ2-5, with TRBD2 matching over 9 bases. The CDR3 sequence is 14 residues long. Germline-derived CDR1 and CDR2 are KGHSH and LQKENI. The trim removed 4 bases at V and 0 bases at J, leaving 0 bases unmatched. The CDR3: CASSRLADQETQYF. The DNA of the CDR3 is TGTGCCAGCTCACGACTAGCGGACCAAGAGACCCAGTACTTC.

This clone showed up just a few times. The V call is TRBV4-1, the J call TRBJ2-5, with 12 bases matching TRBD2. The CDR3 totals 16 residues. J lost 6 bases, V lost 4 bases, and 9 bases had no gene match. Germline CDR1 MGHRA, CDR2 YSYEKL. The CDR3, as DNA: TGCGCCAGCAGCCCGTATCATCTAGCGGGAGGGCAGACCCAGTACTTC. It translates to CASSPYHLAGGQTQYF.

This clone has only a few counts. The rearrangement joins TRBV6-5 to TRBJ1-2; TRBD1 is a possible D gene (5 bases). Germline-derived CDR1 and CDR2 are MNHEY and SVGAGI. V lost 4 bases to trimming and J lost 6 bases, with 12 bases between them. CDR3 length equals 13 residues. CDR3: CASSWGPWNGYTF. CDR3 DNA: TGTGCCAGCAGTTGGGGCCCGTGGAATGGCTACACCTTC.

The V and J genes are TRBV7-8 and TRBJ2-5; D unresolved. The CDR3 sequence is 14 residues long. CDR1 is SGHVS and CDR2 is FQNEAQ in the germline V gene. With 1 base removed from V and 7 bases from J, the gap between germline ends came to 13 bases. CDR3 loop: CASSLVVRVGTQYF. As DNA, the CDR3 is TGTGCCAGCAGCTTAGTGGTCCGGGTTGGGACCCAGTACTTC. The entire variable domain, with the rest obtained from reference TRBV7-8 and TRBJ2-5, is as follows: GAGVSQSPRYKVAKRGQDVALRCDPISGHVSLFWYQQALGQGPEFLTYFQNEAQLDKSGLPSDRFFAERPEGSVSTLKIQRTQQEDSAVYLCASSLVVRVGTQYFGPGTRLLVL.

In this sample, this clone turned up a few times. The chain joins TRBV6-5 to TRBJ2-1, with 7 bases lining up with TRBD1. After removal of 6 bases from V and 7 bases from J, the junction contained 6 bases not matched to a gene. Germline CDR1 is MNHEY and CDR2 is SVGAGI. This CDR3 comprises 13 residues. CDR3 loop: CASSLPGQNEQFF. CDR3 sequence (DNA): TGTGCCAGCAGCCTACCGGGACAGAATGAGCAGTTCTTC.

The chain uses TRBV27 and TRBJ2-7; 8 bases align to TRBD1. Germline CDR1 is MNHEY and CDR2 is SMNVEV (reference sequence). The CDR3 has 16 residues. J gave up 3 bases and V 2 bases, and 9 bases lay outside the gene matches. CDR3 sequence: CASSLTTQGGRYEQYF. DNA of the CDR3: TGTGCCAGCAGTTTAACTACACAGGGGGGACGCTACGAGCAGTACTTC.

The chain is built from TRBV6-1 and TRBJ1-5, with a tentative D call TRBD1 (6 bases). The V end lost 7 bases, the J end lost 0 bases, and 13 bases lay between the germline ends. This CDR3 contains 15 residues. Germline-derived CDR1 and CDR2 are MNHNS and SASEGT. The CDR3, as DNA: TGTGCCAGCAACGTTCGGACAGATAGCAATCAGCCCCAGCATTTT. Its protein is CASNVRTDSNQPQHF.

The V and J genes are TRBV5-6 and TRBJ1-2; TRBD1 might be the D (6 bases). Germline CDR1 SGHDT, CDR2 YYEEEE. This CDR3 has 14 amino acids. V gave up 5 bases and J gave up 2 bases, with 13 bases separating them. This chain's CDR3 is CASRKTGANYGYTF. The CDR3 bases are TGTGCCAGCAGGAAGACAGGAGCAAACTATGGCTACACCTTC.

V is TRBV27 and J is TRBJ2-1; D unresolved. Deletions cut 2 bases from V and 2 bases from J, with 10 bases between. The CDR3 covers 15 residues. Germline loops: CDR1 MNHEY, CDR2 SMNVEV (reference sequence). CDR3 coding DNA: TGTGCCAGCAGTTTACTGGGCACTGCCTACAATGAGCAGTTCTTC. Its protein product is CASSLLGTAYNEQFF.

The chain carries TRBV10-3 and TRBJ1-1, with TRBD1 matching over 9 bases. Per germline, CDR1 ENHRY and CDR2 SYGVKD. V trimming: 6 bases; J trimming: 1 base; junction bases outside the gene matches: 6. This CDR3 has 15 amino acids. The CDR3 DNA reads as TGTGCCATCAGCCGGACAGGGGAGGGGAACACTGAAGCTTTCTTT. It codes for CAISRTGEGNTEAFF.

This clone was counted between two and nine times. This chain's CDR3 is CASSPVEGGVNTEAFF. CDR3 nucleotides: TGTGCCAGCTCACCAGTGGAGGGTGGGGTGAACACTGAAGCTTTCTTT. This chain joins TRBV18 and TRBJ1-1; D gene uncertain. The CDR3 has 16 amino acids. Germline assignment: CDR1 KGHSH and CDR2 LQKENI. Trimming stripped 2 bases from V and 0 bases from J, with 13 bases between. Supplemented by reference TRBV18 and TRBJ1-1, the full variable domain reads NAGVMQNPRHLVRRRGQEARLRCSPMKGHSHVYWYRQLPEEGLKFMVYLQKENIIDESGMPKERFSAEFPKEGPSILRIQQVVRGDSAAYFCASSPVEGGVNTEAFFGQGTRLTVV.

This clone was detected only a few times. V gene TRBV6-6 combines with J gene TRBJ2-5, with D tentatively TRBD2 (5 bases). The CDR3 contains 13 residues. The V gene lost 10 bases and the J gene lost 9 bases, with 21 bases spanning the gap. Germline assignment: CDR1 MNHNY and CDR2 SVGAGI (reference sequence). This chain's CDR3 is CATLAGVTGAQYF. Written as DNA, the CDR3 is TGTGCCACCCTCGCAGGCGTGACCGGGGCCCAGTACTTC.

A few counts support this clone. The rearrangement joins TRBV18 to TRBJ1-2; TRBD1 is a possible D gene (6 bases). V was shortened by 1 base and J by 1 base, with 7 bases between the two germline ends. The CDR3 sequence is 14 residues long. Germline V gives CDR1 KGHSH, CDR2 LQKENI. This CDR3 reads CASSPQDSNYGYTF. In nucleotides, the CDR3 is TGTGCCAGCTCACCACAGGACAGTAACTATGGCTACACCTTC.